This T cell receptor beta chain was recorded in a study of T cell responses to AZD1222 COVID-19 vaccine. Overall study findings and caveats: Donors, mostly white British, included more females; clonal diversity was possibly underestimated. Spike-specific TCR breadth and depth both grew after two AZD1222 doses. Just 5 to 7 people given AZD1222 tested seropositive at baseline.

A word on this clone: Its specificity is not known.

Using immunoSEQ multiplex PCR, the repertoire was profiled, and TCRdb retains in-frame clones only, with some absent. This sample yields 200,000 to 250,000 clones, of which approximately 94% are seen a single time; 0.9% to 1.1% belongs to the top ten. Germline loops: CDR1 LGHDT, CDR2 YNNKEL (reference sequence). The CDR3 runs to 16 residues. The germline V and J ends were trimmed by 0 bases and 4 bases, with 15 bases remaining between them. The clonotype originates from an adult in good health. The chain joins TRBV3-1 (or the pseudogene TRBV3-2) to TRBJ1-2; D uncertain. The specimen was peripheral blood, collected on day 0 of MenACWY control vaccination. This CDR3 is CASSQDWRLGLYGYTF. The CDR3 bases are TGTGCCAGCAGCCAAGATTGGAGATTAGGGCTCTATGGCTACACCTTC.